This T cell receptor (beta chain) was recovered during a study of blood T cell repertoires in COVID-19. The CDR3 is 15 residues long, ends included. The germline CDR1 and CDR2 sequences are MNHEY and SMNVEV (reference sequence). Remarks on this clone: Because the CDR3's place on the DNA is in doubt, the DNA is left out and the CDR3 is given as listed by TCRdb.

Clones were sequenced by immunoSEQ multiplex PCR, and TCRdb holds only the in-frame ones, with some missing. The sample lists fewer than 250,000 clones, less than 90% occurring once. This chain uses TRBV27 with TRBJ1-5; TRBD1 is the table's D call, not checked against the DNA. Sequenced material: PBMCs or T cells enriched from blood (not recorded which). The clonotype originates from a woman aged 40 to 55 who had recovered from COVID-19. The CDR3 loop is CASSMRAGGILAQHF.